These 19 T cell receptor beta chains came from one sample sequenced in a study of blood T cell repertoires in COVID-19. The data were produced by immunoSEQ multiplex PCR, yet TCRdb's version contains in-frame clones alone and is incomplete. The sample lists approximately 210,000 clones; under 95% were seen once. The source material was peripheral blood. These receptors all stem from a man younger than 40 with acute or convalescent COVID-19.

J is TRBJ1-5 and V is TRBV30; 9 positions agree with TRBD1. V was pared by 2 bases and J by 2 bases, with 4 bases of the junction left unmatched. In germline, CDR1 is GTSNPN, CDR2 SVGIG (reference sequence). The CDR3 covers 15 residues. The CDR3 DNA reads as TGTGCCTGGAGTTCGGACAGGGGCGGCAATCAGCCCCAGCATTTT. This encodes CAWSSDRGGNQPQHF.

CDR3 DNA sequence: TGTGCCAGCAGCCATACCGGGACTAGGTCTACCGGGGAGCTGTTTTTT. Translation gives CASSHTGTRSTGELFF. The chain employs TRBV5-6 and TRBJ2-2; 8 bases match TRBD2. This CDR3 region has 16 residues. Germline-derived CDR1 and CDR2 are SGHDT and YYEEEE. The trim removed 4 bases at V and 5 bases at J, leaving 10 bases unmatched.

In its sample, this clone was seen once. The chain employs TRBV28 and TRBJ1-1; tentatively, D is TRBD1 (6 bases). The CDR3 is 13 residues long. Germline CDR1 reads MDHEN; CDR2 reads SYDVKM. The ends were cut back, 8 bases at V and 1 base at J, with 11 bases in the middle. CDR3 in DNA: TGTGCCAGCGGAGGACAGAGGAACACTGAAGCTTTCTTT. Translating gives CASGGQRNTEAFF.

The sample holds one count of this clone. V is TRBV11-2 and J is TRBJ2-7; 9 bases map to TRBD1. This CDR3 comprises 18 residues. CDR1 is SGHAT and CDR2 is FQNNGV in the germline V gene. V shed 5 bases, J shed 4 bases, and the junction held 18 bases outside the gene matches. In DNA form, the CDR3 reads TGTGCCAGCAGCCTCATCGGGCGGCCGGGGACAGGGAAGTACGAGCAGTACTTC. Translating gives CASSLIGRPGTGKYEQYF.

The rearrangement joins TRBV28 to TRBJ2-5, with 7 bases identical to TRBD1. Per germline, CDR1 MDHEN and CDR2 SYDVKM. The ends lost 7 bases at V and 4 bases at J; junction bases unmatched: 6. This CDR3 is built from 13 residues. CDR3 coding DNA: TGTGCCAGCACTGCGAGGGGGCGAGAGACCCAGTACTTC. Translated, it gives CASTARGRETQYF.

This chain joins TRBV6-6 and TRBJ2-7; 11 bases match TRBD2. The V and J ends lost 8 bases and 4 bases, in that order; junction bases with no gene match: 7. There are 14 residues in the CDR3. The germline gives CDR1 MNHNY, CDR2 SVGAGI (reference sequence). The CDR3 nucleotides are TGTGCCAGCGGGATAGCGGGAGGGATTTACGAGCAGTACTTC. It codes for CASGIAGGIYEQYF.

The chain links TRBV6-5 to TRBJ1-2; D is possibly TRBD1 (6 bases). The CDR3 spans 13 residues. Looked up from germline, CDR1 is MNHEY and CDR2 is SVGAGI. V was clipped by 2 bases and J by 5 bases, with 9 bases between them. The CDR3 nucleotides are TGTGCCAGCAGTTACGACAGGCTTTATGGCTACACCTTC. This translates into CASSYDRLYGYTF.

The rearrangement uses TRBV5-6 and TRBJ2-1, with 14 bases matching TRBD2. The V gene end was trimmed by 4 bases and the J gene end by 9 bases; junction bases not matched to a gene: 9. The germline V gene encodes CDR1 SGHDT and CDR2 YYEEEE. This CDR3 is 16 amino acids long. CDR3 protein: CASSPQTSGRAVEQFF. The CDR3 DNA reads as TGTGCCAGCAGCCCGCAGACTAGCGGGAGGGCCGTTGAGCAGTTCTTC.

This chain joins TRBV11-2 and TRBJ2-2; TRBD2 aligns across 13 bases. The CDR3 runs 15 residues. V shed 4 bases, J shed 9 bases, and the junction held 5 bases outside the gene matches. Looked up from germline, CDR1 is SGHAT and CDR2 is FQNNGV. The CDR3 reads CASSWTSGSSRELFF. DNA of the CDR3: TGTGCCAGCAGCTGGACTAGCGGGAGCTCCCGGGAGCTGTTTTTT.

The rearrangement joins TRBV19 to TRBJ2-5, with D hard to call. Per germline, CDR1 LNHDA and CDR2 SQIVND (reference sequence). The CDR3 length is 12 residues. V was clipped by 6 bases and J by 0 bases, with 5 bases between them. The CDR3 sequence is CASSRYQETQYF. CDR3 coding DNA: TGTGCCAGTAGCCGGTACCAAGAGACCCAGTACTTC.

V is TRBV9 and J is TRBJ2-2; 9 bases are shared with TRBD1. The CDR3 loop spans 14 amino acids. V shed 4 bases, J shed 7 bases, and the junction held 5 bases outside the gene matches. Germline assignment: CDR1 SGDLS and CDR2 YYNGEE. The CDR3 DNA reads TGTGCCAGCAGCCCGTGGACAGGGGTCGGGGAGCTGTTTTTT. Its protein is CASSPWTGVGELFF.

The rearrangement joins TRBV14 to TRBJ2-7; D perhaps matches TRBD1 (7 bases). Germline lookup yields CDR1 SGHDN and CDR2 FVKESK. The CDR3 sequence is 16 residues long. V lost 4 bases to trimming and J lost 3 bases, with 19 bases between them. The CDR3 DNA reads TGTGCCAGCAGCCCACGCAGGGGGGTTTCGGGCTACGAGCAGTACTTC. Protein: CASSPRRGVSGYEQYF.

The CDR3 protein is CASSNPFSGLSYNEQFF. The CDR3 DNA reads as TGTGCCAGTAGCAACCCCTTTAGCGGGCTCTCCTACAATGAGCAGTTCTTC. The chain links TRBV19 to TRBJ2-1, with 7 bases matching TRBD2. Germline lookup yields CDR1 LNHDA and CDR2 SQIVND (reference sequence). After removal of 6 bases from V and 0 bases from J, the junction contained 11 bases not matched to a gene. CDR3 length equals 17 residues.

The rearrangement joins TRBV6-2 or TRBV6-3 to TRBJ2-5, with D maybe TRBD2 (5 bases). This CDR3 spans 14 amino acids. In germline, CDR1 is MNHEY, CDR2 SVGEGT. The V end was cut by 2 bases, the J end by 3 bases, with 10 bases between. CDR3 nucleotides: TGTGCCAGCAGTTACGGAAGGCGGGAAGAGACCCAGTACTTC. Its translation is CASSYGRREETQYF.

The genes are TRBV27 and TRBJ2-7; possible D gene TRBD2, 6 bases. V lost 5 bases to trimming and J lost 1 base, with 12 bases between them. Looked up from germline, CDR1 is MNHEY and CDR2 is SMNVEV (reference sequence). The CDR3 is 14 amino acids. CDR3 amino acids: CASSPGLMSYEQYF. The CDR3 DNA reads as TGTGCCAGCAGTCCGGGACTGATGTCCTACGAGCAGTACTTC.

This rearrangement joins TRBV2 to TRBJ2-1, with a weak D call TRBD2 (5 bases). The CDR3 is made up of 15 amino acids. The V gene's germline CDR1 is SNHLY and CDR2 FYNNEI. V was cut by 0 bases and J by 1 base, with 7 bases left in between. In DNA, the CDR3 is TGTGCCAGCAGTGAAGCGTCGGGGTCCTACAATGAGCAGTTCTTC. This encodes CASSEASGSYNEQFF.

The chain has TRBV18 and TRBJ2-7; possibly TRBD1 for D (6 bases). Germline CDR1 KGHSH, CDR2 LQKENI. The ends were cut back, 4 bases at V and 4 bases at J, with 11 bases in the middle. The CDR3 is 13 amino acids. The CDR3 loop reads CASSRAQGYEQYF. For the CDR3, the DNA is TGTGCCAGCTCACGCGCACAGGGATACGAGCAGTACTTC.

The V and J genes are TRBV2 and TRBJ2-3; D remains ambiguous. Germline CDR1 reads SNHLY; CDR2 reads FYNNEI. The CDR3 runs 15 residues. V lost 4 bases and J 2 bases, leaving 13 bases between the germline ends. The CDR3, as DNA: TGTGCCAGCAGTGTAATCAGGAAGAACACAGATACGCAGTATTTT. It yields the protein CASSVIRKNTDTQYF.

The chain carries TRBV30 and TRBJ2-3, with 8 nucleotides matching TRBD2. The germline V gene has CDR1 GTSNPN and CDR2 SVGIG (reference sequence). CDR3 length equals 14 residues. V shed 0 bases and J 4 bases; nucleotides not matched to a gene: 3. CDR3 nucleotide sequence: TGTGCCTGGAGTGTTACTAGCGGTCCAGATACGCAGTATTTT. This encodes CAWSVTSGPDTQYF.